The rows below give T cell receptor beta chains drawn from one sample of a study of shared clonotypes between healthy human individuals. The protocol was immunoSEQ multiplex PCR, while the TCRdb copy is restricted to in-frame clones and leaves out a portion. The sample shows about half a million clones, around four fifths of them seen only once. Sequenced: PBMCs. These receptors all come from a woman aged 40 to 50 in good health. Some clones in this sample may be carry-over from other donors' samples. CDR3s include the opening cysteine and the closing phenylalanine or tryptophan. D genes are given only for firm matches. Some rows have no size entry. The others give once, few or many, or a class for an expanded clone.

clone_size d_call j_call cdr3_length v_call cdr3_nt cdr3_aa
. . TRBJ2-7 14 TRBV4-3 TGCGCCAGCAGGCGAATTCGACAAGAAGGCGAGCAGTACTTC CASRRIRQEGEQYF
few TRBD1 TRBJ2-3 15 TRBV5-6 TGTGCCAGCAGCCCCCCGGACAGGAGCACAGATACGCAGTATTTT CASSPPDRSTDTQYF
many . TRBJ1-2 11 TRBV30 TGTGCCTGGAGTCAGGGATCCGGCTACACCTTC CAWSQGSGYTF
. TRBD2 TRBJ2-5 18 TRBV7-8 TGTGCCAGCAGCCTTTTCTGGGGACTAGCGGGAGGACTGGAGACCCAGTACTTC CASSLFWGLAGGLETQYF
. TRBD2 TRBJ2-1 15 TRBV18 TGTGCCAGCTCACCATTTAGCGGGAGTTACGATGAGCAGTTCTTC CASSPFSGSYDEQFF
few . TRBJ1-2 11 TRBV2 TGTGCCAGCAGTGTAGGGTATGGCTACACCTTC CASSVGYGYTF
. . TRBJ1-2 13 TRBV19 TGTGCCAGTAGTATTGCCGCTGAGGGGGGCTACACCTTC CASSIAAEGGYTF
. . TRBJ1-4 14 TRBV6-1 TGTGCCAGCAGGATGGACGGAGGGTATGAAAAACTGTTTTTT CASRMDGGYEKLFF
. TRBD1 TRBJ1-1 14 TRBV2 TGTGCCAGCAGGGATACAGGGGGCGGCACTGAAGCTTTCTTT CASRDTGGGTEAFF
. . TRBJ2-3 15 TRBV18 TGTGCCAGCTCACCACCGGGGAGCCGCACAGATACGCAGTATTTT CASSPPGSRTDTQYF
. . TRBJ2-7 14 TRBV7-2 TGTGCCAGCAGCTCAAGCGGAGGCCCCTACGAGCAGTACTTC CASSSSGGPYEQYF
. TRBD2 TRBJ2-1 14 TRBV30 TGTGCCAGTCACGGGAGGCCTACTGTGAATGAGCAGTTCTTC CASHGRPTVNEQFF
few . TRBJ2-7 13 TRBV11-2 TGTGCCAGCAGCAATAGGGACAACTACGAGCAGTACTTC CASSNRDNYEQYF
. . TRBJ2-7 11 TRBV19 TGTGCCAGTAGTATCGGGGGCGAGCAGTACTTC CASSIGGEQYF
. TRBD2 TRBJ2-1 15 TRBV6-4 TGTGCCAGCAGTGAAAGCAGCGGGGACTACAATGAGCAGTTCTTC CASSESSGDYNEQFF
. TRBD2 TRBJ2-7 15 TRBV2 TGTGCCAGCAGTGATCGGAGCGGGAGGGGACTCGAGCAGTACTTC CASSDRSGRGLEQYF
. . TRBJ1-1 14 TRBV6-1 TGTGCCAGCAGTGGGATAGGGGTTTTAACTGAAGCTTTCTTT CASSGIGVLTEAFF
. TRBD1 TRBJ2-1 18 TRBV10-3 TGTGCCATCAGTGACCCCGAACCCGGACAGGGTACCTACAATGAGCAGTTCTTC CAISDPEPGQGTYNEQFF
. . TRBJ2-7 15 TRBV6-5 TGTGCCAGCAGTTATTTCGGCGTTAGGGGGAGCGAGCAGTACTTC CASSYFGVRGSEQYF
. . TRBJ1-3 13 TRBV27 TGTGCCAGCAGTTTGAGGGGGGGAAACACCATATATTTT CASSLRGGNTIYF
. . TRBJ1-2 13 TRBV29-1 TGCAGCGTTGAAGATGGACAGAACTATGGCCACACCTTC CSVEDGQNYGHTF
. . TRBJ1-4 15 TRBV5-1 TGCGCCAGCAGCTTGGAGCAGGGTATGAATGAAAAACTGTTTTTT CASSLEQGMNEKLFF
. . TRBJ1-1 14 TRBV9 TGTGCCAGCAGCGTAGCGGGGGTCAACACTGAAGCTTTCTTT CASSVAGVNTEAFF
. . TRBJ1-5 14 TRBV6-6 TGTGCCAGCAGCCGTCGGGGGGGGAATCAGCCCCAGCATTTT CASSRRGGNQPQHF
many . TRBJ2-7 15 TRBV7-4 TGTGCCAGCAGTTTCCTCCGCTACTCACCCTACGAGCAGTACTTC CASSFLRYSPYEQYF
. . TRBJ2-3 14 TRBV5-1 TGCGCCAGCAGCCCAGCAAGTAGGGCGGATACGCAGTATTTT CASSPASRADTQYF
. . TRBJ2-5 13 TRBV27 TGTGCCAGCAGTCCCAACTACCAAGAGACCCAGTACTTC CASSPNYQETQYF
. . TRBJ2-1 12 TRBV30 TGTGCCTGGAGTGCCCGCGTCAATGAGCAGTTCTTC CAWSARVNEQFF
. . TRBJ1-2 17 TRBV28 TGTGCCAGCAGTTTATTTTTGAGGGCAGCCTCTGGCTATGGCTACACCTTC CASSLFLRAASGYGYTF
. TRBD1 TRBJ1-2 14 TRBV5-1 TGCGCCAGCAGCGAGCTCTCAGGGGGCGGTGGCTACACCTTC CASSELSGGGGYTF
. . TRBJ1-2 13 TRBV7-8 TGTGCCAGCAGCTTAGATCGGGGAGATGGCTACACCTTC CASSLDRGDGYTF
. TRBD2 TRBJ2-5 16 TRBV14 TGTGCCAGCAGCCAAGGGACTAGCGGGATCCAAGAGACCCAGTACTTC CASSQGTSGIQETQYF
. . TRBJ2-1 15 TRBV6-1 TGTGCCAGCAGTGAATATGTGAGCTCCTACAATGAGCAGTTCTTC CASSEYVSSYNEQFF
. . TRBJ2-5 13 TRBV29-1 TGCAGCGTTCGCTCACAGGCAATGGAGACCCAGTACTTC CSVRSQAMETQYF
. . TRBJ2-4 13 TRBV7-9 TGTGCCAGCAGCTCCGCCTTGCTTAACATTCAGTACTTC CASSSALLNIQYF
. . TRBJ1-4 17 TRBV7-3 TGTGCCAGCAGCCTTTTTTCCCCTCGGCCGGCGAATGAAAAACTGTTTTTT CASSLFSPRPANEKLFF
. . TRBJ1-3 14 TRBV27 TGTGCCAGCAGTTCACAGGGAACTGGAAACACCATATATTTT CASSSQGTGNTIYF
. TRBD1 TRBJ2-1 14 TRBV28 TGTGCCAGCAGTCCGGGACAGGGATACAATGAGCAGTTCTTC CASSPGQGYNEQFF
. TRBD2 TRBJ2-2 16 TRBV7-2 TGTGCCAGCAGCCCGGGACTAGCGGGAGGCACCGGGGAGCTGTTTTTT CASSPGLAGGTGELFF
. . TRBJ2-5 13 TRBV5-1 TGCGCCAGCAGCCCTGGGCCGTCGGAGACCCAGTACTTC CASSPGPSETQYF
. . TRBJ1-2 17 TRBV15 TGTGCCACCAGCAGAGATATTTGGGGACGGCAAAACTATGGCTACACCTTC CATSRDIWGRQNYGYTF
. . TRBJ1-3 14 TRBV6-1 TGTGCCAGCAGGGACAGTTACTCTGGAAACACCATATATTTT CASRDSYSGNTIYF
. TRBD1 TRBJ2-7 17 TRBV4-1 TGCGCCAGCAGCCAAGGGGGGGACAGGGGCACCTCCTACGAGCAGTACTTC CASSQGGDRGTSYEQYF
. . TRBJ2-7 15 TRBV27 TGTGCCAGCAGTTTATCGACGGGCAGGGCTTACGAGCAGTACTTC CASSLSTGRAYEQYF
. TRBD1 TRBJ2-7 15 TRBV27 TGTGCCAGCAGCGGACCGGGACAGGGGTCCCACGAGCAGTACTTC CASSGPGQGSHEQYF